This T cell receptor (beta chain) comes out of a study of shared clonotypes between healthy human individuals. Study as a whole: Those who served as donors were two women and a few men between the ages of 18 and 49. The study used three CD4 naive, three CD4 memory, two CD8 naive and one CD8 memory plate per donor.

Study findings and constraints: Naive subsets generally exceeded memory subsets in estimated richness. Of the naive CD4 clonotypes, about 5% were shared across four donors.

Using immunoSEQ multiplex PCR, the repertoire was profiled, and TCRdb retains in-frame clones only, with some absent. The table records over a million clones, around 75% of them present only once. In the case of this clone: Its antigen is not identified.

Germline V gene data show CDR1 as SGHNT and CDR2 as YENEEA. With 1 base clipped from V and 9 bases from J, the junction kept 9 bases outside the gene matches. The CDR3 loop spans 16 amino acids. The source is a man aged 18 to 29 in good health. The J gene is TRBJ2-1, the V gene TRBV11-3; 10 nucleotides agree with TRBD2. The sequencing sample was made of memory CD4+ T cells sorted from blood. Subset here: CD45RA-negative fraction. The CDR3 loop reads CASSLASLAGSGEQFF. CDR3 sequence (DNA): TGTGCCAGCAGCTTAGCCTCACTAGCGGGGTCCGGTGAGCAGTTCTTC.